This TCR beta chain emerged from a study of shared clonotypes between healthy human individuals. Study at large: Three plates were used per donor for CD4 naive, three for CD4 memory, two for CD8 naive and one for CD8 memory.

CDR3 length: 15 residues. Germline assignment: CDR1 MNHEY and CDR2 SMNVEV (reference sequence). V was trimmed by 2 bases and J by 3 bases, leaving 11 bases between them. Generated by immunoSEQ multiplex PCR, the TCRdb table keeps only in-frame clones and is missing some. The table includes some 500,000 clones, approximately 95% detected once. The receptor comes from a woman in her thirties in good health. The sequenced sample consisted of naive CD4+ T cells sorted from blood. As for subset: CD45RA+ positively selected. The V and J genes are TRBV27 and TRBJ2-1, with D perhaps TRBD1 or TRBD2 (5 bases each). The CDR3 bases are TGTGCCAGCAGTTTACCCGAGGGACGCTACAATGAGCAGTTCTTC. This sequence encodes CASSLPEGRYNEQFF.